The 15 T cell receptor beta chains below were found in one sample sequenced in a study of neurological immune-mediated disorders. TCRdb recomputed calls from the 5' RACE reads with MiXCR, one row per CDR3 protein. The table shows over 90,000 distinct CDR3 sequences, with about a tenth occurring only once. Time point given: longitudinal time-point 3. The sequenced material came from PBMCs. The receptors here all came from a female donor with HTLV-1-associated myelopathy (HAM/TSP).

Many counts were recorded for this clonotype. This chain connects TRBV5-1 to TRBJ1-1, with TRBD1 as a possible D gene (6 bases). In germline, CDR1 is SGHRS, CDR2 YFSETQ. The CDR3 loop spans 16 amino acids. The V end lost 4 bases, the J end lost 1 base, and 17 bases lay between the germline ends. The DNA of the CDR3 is TGCGCCAGCAGCGGGGGCCCGGGCAGGCCGAACACTGAAGCTTTCTTT. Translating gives CASSGGPGRPNTEAFF.

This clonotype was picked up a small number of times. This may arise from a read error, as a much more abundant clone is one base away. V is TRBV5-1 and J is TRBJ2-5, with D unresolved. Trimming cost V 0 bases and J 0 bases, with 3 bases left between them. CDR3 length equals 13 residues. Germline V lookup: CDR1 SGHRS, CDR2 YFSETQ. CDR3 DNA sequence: TGCGCCAGCAGCTTGGAGTACCAAGAGACCCAGTACTTC. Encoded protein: CASSLEYQETQYF.

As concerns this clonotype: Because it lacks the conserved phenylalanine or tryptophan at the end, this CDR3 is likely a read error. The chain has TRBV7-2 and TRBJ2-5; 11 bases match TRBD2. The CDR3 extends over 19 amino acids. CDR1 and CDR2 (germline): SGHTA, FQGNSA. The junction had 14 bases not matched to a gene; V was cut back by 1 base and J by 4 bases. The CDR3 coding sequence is TGTGCCAGCAGCTTAGGCACAATGGCGCTAGCGGGGGGAGGAGAGACCCAGTACTTA. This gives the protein CASSLGTMALAGGGETQYL.

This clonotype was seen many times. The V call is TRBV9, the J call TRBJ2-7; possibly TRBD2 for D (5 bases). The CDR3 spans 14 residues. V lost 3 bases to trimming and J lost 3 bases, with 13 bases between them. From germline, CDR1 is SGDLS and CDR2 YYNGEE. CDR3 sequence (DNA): TGTGCCAGCAGCGCGCCGGGCCGGGACTACGAGCAGTACTTC. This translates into CASSAPGRDYEQYF. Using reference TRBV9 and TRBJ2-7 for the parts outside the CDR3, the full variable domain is DSGVTQTPKHLITATGQRVTLRCSPRSGDLSVYWYQQSLDQGLQFLIQYYNGEERAKGNILERFSAQQFPDLHSELNLSSLELGDSALYFCASSAPGRDYEQYFGPGTRLTVT.

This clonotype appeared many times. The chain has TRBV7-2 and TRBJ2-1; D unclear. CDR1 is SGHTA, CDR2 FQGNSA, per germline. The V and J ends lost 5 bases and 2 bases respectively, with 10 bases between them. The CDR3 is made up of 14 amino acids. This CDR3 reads CASSPHAAYNEQFF. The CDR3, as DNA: TGTGCCAGCAGCCCCCACGCAGCCTACAATGAGCAGTTCTTC.

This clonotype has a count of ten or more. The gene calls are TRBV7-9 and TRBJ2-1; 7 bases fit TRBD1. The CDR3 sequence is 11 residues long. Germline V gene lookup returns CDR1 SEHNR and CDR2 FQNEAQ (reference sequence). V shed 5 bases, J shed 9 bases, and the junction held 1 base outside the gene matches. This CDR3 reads CASSNRGEQFF. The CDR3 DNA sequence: TGTGCCAGCAGCAACAGGGGTGAGCAGTTCTTC.

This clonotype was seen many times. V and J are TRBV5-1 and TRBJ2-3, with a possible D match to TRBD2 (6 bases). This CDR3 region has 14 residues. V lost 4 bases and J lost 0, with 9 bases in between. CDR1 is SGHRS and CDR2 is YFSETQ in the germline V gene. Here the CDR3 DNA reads TGCGCCAGCAGCACCGGGACTAGCACAGATACGCAGTATTTT. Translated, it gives CASSTGTSTDTQYF.

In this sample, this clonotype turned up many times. CDR3 DNA: TGTGCCAGCAGCTTGGGTGTAGCGGGGAACACCGGGGAGCTGTTTTTT. As protein: CASSLGVAGNTGELFF. V is TRBV5-5 and J is TRBJ2-2; 7 nucleotides agree with TRBD2. This CDR3 spans 16 amino acids. The trim removed 0 bases at V and 1 base at J, leaving 3 bases unmatched. Looked up from germline, CDR1 is SGHKS and CDR2 is YYEKEE (reference sequence).

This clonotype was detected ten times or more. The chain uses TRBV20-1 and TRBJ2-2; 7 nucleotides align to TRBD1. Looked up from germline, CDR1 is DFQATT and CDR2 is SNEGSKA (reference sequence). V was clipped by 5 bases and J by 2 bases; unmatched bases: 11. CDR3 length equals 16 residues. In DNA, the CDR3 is TGCAGTGCTTTATCCCGGGACAGACTTAACACCGGGGAGCTGTTTTTT. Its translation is CSALSRDRLNTGELFF.

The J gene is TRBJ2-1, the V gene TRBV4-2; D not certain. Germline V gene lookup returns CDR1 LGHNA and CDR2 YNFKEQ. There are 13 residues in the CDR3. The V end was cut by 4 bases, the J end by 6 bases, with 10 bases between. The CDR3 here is CASSPTPGNEQFF. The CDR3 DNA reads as TGTGCCAGCAGCCCCACCCCCGGCAATGAGCAGTTCTTC.

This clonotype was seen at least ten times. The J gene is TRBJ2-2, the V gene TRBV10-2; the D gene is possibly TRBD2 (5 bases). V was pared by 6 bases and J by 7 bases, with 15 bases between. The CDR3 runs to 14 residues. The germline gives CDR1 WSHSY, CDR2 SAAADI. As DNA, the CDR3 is TGCGCCAGCAGCGTCGCGGAGGAGCACGGGGAGCTGTTTTTT. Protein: CASSVAEEHGELFF.

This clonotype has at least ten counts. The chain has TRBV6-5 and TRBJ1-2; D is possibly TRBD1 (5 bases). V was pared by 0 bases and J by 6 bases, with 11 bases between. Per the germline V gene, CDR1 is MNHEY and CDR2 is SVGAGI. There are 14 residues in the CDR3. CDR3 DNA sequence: TGTGCCAGCAGTTACTCTCCGGGGACCCATGGCTACACCTTC. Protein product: CASSYSPGTHGYTF.

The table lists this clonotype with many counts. The CDR3 region has the DNA TGCAGAGTCCTGGGGACAGGGGGCACAGATACGCAGTATTTT. Its protein product is CRVLGTGGTDTQYF. The V call is TRBV20-1, the J call TRBJ2-3, with 10 bases that match TRBD1. The germline CDR1 and CDR2 sequences are DFQATT and SNEGSKA (reference sequence). The length of the CDR3 is 14 residues.

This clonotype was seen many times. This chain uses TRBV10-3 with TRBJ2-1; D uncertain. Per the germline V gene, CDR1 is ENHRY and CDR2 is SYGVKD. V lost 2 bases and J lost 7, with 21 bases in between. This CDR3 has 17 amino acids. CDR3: CAISELNSARSGNEQFF. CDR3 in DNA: TGTGCCATCAGTGAGCTTAATTCGGCGCGATCCGGTAATGAGCAGTTCTTC.

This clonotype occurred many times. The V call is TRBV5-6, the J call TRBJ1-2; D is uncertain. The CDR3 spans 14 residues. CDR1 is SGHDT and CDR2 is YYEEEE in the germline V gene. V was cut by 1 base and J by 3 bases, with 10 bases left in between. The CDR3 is CASSLYKGHYGYTF. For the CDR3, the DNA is TGTGCCAGCAGCTTGTATAAGGGCCACTATGGCTACACCTTC.